This T cell receptor (beta chain) was obtained from a study of T cell responses to AZD1222 COVID-19 vaccine. For the study at large: Pooled together were second doses at about 4 or about 12 weeks. Study-wide results and limits: Spike was spanned by vaccine-associated CD4 TCRs, which were dominant at 160-218 and 743-854. AZD1222 recipients seropositive at baseline numbered only six or seven. Most donors were white British and more were female, and clonal diversity was possibly underestimated.

The method was immunoSEQ multiplex PCR; TCRdb's version includes in-frame clones alone and lacks a portion of them. Among about 130,000 clones listed, around 87% were seen once. This CDR3 is 16 amino acids long. The V gene end was trimmed by 6 bases and the J gene end by 6 bases; junction bases not matched to a gene: 14. Germline loops: CDR1 MDHEN, CDR2 SYDVKM. On this clone: What it binds is unknown.

The V call is TRBV28, the J call TRBJ1-1; 9 bases are shared with TRBD1. This clonotype was sampled from an adult in good health. This specimen consisted of peripheral blood, obtained on day 0 of AZD1222 vaccination. CDR3 sequence: CASSSPSGTGRPEAFF. DNA for the CDR3: TGTGCCAGCAGCTCCCCCTCCGGGACAGGGAGACCTGAAGCTTTCTTT. The variable domain in full, with the rest retrieved from reference TRBV28 and TRBJ1-1, is DVKVTQSSRYLVKRTGEKVFLECVQDMDHENMFWYRQDPGLGLRLIYFSYDVKMKEKGDIPEGYSVSREKKERFSLILESASTNQTSMYLCASSSPSGTGRPEAFFGQGTRLTVV.